The rows below give T cell receptor beta chains drawn from one sample of a study of immune characterization of retroperitoneal liposarcoma. Each CDR3 protein gets one entry after TCRdb re-called the PCR reads with MiXCR. This sample has 6,500 to 7,000 distinct CDR3 sequences, with 25% to 35% found just once. The sequencing sample was made of blood. The receptors shown here come from a male donor with retroperitoneal liposarcoma. The CDR3 runs from the conserved cysteine through the conserved F or W. A D gene is named only where the DNA matches it firmly. Expanded clones are given a class, and other clones once, few, many or no size at all.

size: .; V: TRBV9; D: TRBD2; J: TRBJ2-3; CDR3: CASSVDGRGGPDTQYF; DNA: TGTGCCAGCAGCGTAGACGGTCGGGGGGGCCCAGATACGCAGTATTTT
size: .; V: TRBV27; D: .; J: TRBJ1-3; CDR3: CASSLGGLGSGNTIYF; DNA: TGTGCCAGCAGTTTAGGAGGATTGGGCTCTGGAAACACCATATATTTT
size: once; V: TRBV27; D: .; J: TRBJ2-3; CDR3: CASSLFGDAGGGTDTQYF; DNA: TGTGCCAGCAGTTTATTTGGGGACGCAGGCGGGGGCACAGATACGCAGTATTTT
size: .; V: TRBV6-1; D: .; J: TRBJ1-4; CDR3: CASSEESGFKNEKLFF; DNA: TGTGCCAGCAGTGAAGAGTCTGGCTTCAAGAATGAAAAACTGTTTTTT
size: hyperexpanded; V: TRBV7-2; D: .; J: TRBJ2-4; CDR3: CASSSSNSKNIQYF; DNA: TGTGCCAGCAGCAGTTCTAATTCCAAAAACATTCAGTACTTC
size: many; V: TRBV6-1; D: TRBD1; J: TRBJ2-5; CDR3: CASRDRFNEQYF; DNA: TGTGCCAGCAGGGACAGGTTCAATGAGCAGTACTTC
size: .; V: TRBV10-3; D: .; J: TRBJ1-2; CDR3: CAIRAGVDGYTF; DNA: TGTGCCATCAGGGCAGGGGTGGATGGCTACACCTTC
size: many; V: TRBV11-2; D: .; J: TRBJ1-5; CDR3: CASSLAGGNQPQHF; DNA: TGTGCCAGCAGCTTAGCAGGGGGCAATCAGCCCCAGCATTTT
size: medium-sized; V: TRBV6-1; D: .; J: TRBJ2-7; CDR3: CASSQHGRPEQYF; DNA: TGTGCCAGCAGCCAACACGGGCGTCCCGAGCAGTACTTC
size: many; V: TRBV4-2; D: .; J: TRBJ2-3; CDR3: CASSQDLAQSTQYF; DNA: TGTGCCAGCAGCCAAGATCTAGCCCAATCCACGCAGTATTTT
size: many; V: TRBV7-2; D: .; J: TRBJ2-1; CDR3: CASSSWNNEQFF; DNA: TGTGCCAGCAGCTCGTGGAACAATGAGCAGTTCTTC
size: .; V: TRBV4-1; D: TRBD1; J: TRBJ2-1; CDR3: CASSQSTGGYDEQFF; DNA: TGTGCCAGCAGCCAATCCACAGGGGGGTACGATGAGCAGTTCTTC
size: .; V: TRBV6-1; D: .; J: TRBJ2-1; CDR3: CASSEEESGYNEQFF; DNA: TGTGCCAGCAGTGAAGAAGAATCTGGGTACAATGAGCAGTTCTTC
size: many; V: TRBV6-1; D: .; J: TRBJ1-1; CDR3: CASSAGSRGTEAFF; DNA: TGTGCCAGCAGTGCAGGTTCACGGGGGACTGAAGCTTTCTTT
size: .; V: TRBV6-6; D: TRBD2; J: TRBJ2-1; CDR3: CASSYPKTSGDYNEQFF; DNA: TGTGCCAGCAGTTACCCAAAGACTAGCGGGGACTACAATGAGCAGTTCTTC
size: .; V: TRBV6-1; D: .; J: TRBJ2-1; CDR3: CASRAPGSNEQFF; DNA: TGTGCCAGCAGGGCCCCGGGTAGCAATGAGCAGTTCTTC
size: .; V: TRBV10-2; D: .; J: TRBJ1-2; CDR3: CASSEGQTHGYTF; DNA: TGCGCCAGCAGTGAAGGACAGACCCATGGCTACACCTTC
size: few; V: TRBV10-3; D: TRBD1; J: TRBJ1-2; CDR3: CAISGQGALNRGYTF; DNA: TGTGCCATCAGTGGACAGGGGGCGCTCAATCGTGGCTACACCTTC
size: many; V: TRBV27; D: .; J: TRBJ2-3; CDR3: CASSFLGTTDTQYF; DNA: TGTGCCAGCAGTTTCCTCGGGACCACAGATACGCAGTATTTT
size: few; V: TRBV6-5; D: TRBD2; J: TRBJ2-3; CDR3: CASSPLAGEPDTQYF; DNA: TGTGCCAGCAGCCCCCTAGCGGGAGAGCCAGATACGCAGTATTTT
size: few; V: TRBV7-2; D: .; J: TRBJ2-3; CDR3: CASSLLASTADTQYF; DNA: TGTGCCAGCAGCTTACTAGCTTCCACCGCAGATACGCAGTATTTT
size: .; V: TRBV27; D: TRBD2; J: TRBJ2-5; CDR3: CASSLGYREAQETQYF; DNA: TGTGCCAGCAGTCTCGGATATCGGGAGGCTCAAGAGACCCAGTACTTC
size: .; V: TRBV7-2; D: .; J: TRBJ1-1; CDR3: CASNRLAAGTEAFF; DNA: TGTGCCAGCAACCGGCTGGCCGCGGGGACTGAAGCTTTCTTT
size: .; V: TRBV3-1; D: .; J: TRBJ1-1; CDR3: CASSQGIAEAFF; DNA: TGTGCCAGCAGCCAAGGAATAGCTGAAGCTTTCTTT
size: .; V: TRBV29-1; D: .; J: TRBJ1-1; CDR3: CSGSTVNTEAFF; DNA: TGCAGCGGGAGCACGGTGAACACTGAAGCTTTCTTT
size: few; V: TRBV30; D: .; J: TRBJ1-1; CDR3: CACSRSGDEAFF; DNA: TGTGCCTGCTCACGATCAGGGGATGAAGCTTTCTTT
size: medium-sized; V: TRBV7-9; D: .; J: TRBJ1-2; CDR3: CASSLGGGSNGGYTF; DNA: TGTGCCAGCAGCTTAGGGGGGGGGAGTAATGGCGGCTACACCTTC
size: many; V: TRBV12-3/TRBV12-4; D: .; J: TRBJ1-3; CDR3: CASSFPSSGNTIYF; DNA: TGTGCCAGCAGTTTTCCCAGTTCTGGAAACACCATATATTTT
size: few; V: TRBV6-1; D: TRBD2; J: TRBJ2-1; CDR3: CASISGALYNEQFF; DNA: TGTGCCAGCATTAGCGGGGCTCTATACAATGAGCAGTTCTTC
size: .; V: TRBV6-1; D: TRBD2; J: TRBJ2-5; CDR3: CASSDPQREGEETQYF; DNA: TGTGCCAGCAGTGACCCTCAGCGGGAGGGCGAGGAGACCCAGTACTTC
size: .; V: TRBV6-1; D: TRBD1; J: TRBJ2-1; CDR3: CASSEAQTGGQETQFF; DNA: TGTGCCAGCAGTGAAGCCCAGACAGGGGGCCAAGAGACCCAGTTCTTC
size: many; V: TRBV5-1; D: .; J: TRBJ1-1; CDR3: CASSSDAGRLGREAFF; DNA: TGCGCCAGCAGCTCCGACGCCGGACGCCTAGGTAGGGAAGCTTTCTTT
size: .; V: TRBV28; D: .; J: TRBJ1-4; CDR3: CASRPTGSTNEKLFF; DNA: TGTGCCAGCAGGCCAACAGGGTCAACTAATGAAAAACTGTTTTTT
size: .; V: TRBV6-6; D: TRBD2; J: TRBJ2-7; CDR3: CASSYAPTSDQQYF; DNA: TGTGCCAGCAGTTACGCCCCGACTAGCGACCAGCAGTACTTC
size: medium-sized; V: TRBV5-6; D: .; J: TRBJ2-5; CDR3: CASSLGQIETQYF; DNA: TGTGCCAGCAGCTTAGGACAGATAGAGACCCAGTACTTC
size: many; V: TRBV11-2; D: .; J: TRBJ2-5; CDR3: CASSTQETQYF; DNA: TGTGCCAGCAGCACCCAAGAGACCCAGTACTTC
size: many; V: TRBV11-2; D: TRBD2; J: TRBJ2-7; CDR3: CASSSGGASWDYEQYF; DNA: TGTGCCAGCAGCTCCGGGGGGGCTAGTTGGGACTACGAGCAGTACTTC
size: .; V: TRBV11-2; D: TRBD1; J: TRBJ1-1; CDR3: CASSEAQGAEAFF; DNA: TGTGCCAGCAGCGAAGCACAGGGGGCTGAAGCTTTCTTT
size: few; V: TRBV12-3/TRBV12-4; D: .; J: TRBJ2-4; CDR3: CASSSGSFSIQYF; DNA: TGTGCCAGCAGTTCTGGGTCCTTTAGCATTCAGTACTTC
size: .; V: TRBV27; D: .; J: TRBJ2-1; CDR3: CASSDGGSNEQFF; DNA: TGTGCCAGCAGCGATGGCGGATCCAATGAGCAGTTCTTC
size: .; V: TRBV6-2/TRBV6-3; D: .; J: TRBJ1-1; CDR3: CASTFGLTEAFF; DNA: TGTGCCAGCACATTCGGACTCACTGAAGCTTTCTTT
size: few; V: TRBV28; D: .; J: TRBJ2-1; CDR3: CASSPHTFEQFF; DNA: TGTGCCAGCAGTCCCCATACGTTCGAGCAGTTCTTC
size: few; V: TRBV4-2; D: .; J: TRBJ1-1; CDR3: CASSRLGSMNTEAFF; DNA: TGTGCCAGCAGCCGCCTAGGGAGTATGAACACTGAAGCTTTCTTT
size: .; V: TRBV29-1; D: .; J: TRBJ2-1; CDR3: CSTTQPGEFF; DNA: TGCAGCACCACCCAACCGGGGGAGTTCTTC
size: .; V: TRBV6-1; D: TRBD1; J: TRBJ2-4; CDR3: CASSWDRKNIQYF; DNA: TGTGCCAGCAGTTGGGACAGAAAAAACATTCAGTACTTC
size: few; V: TRBV6-1; D: TRBD2; J: TRBJ2-1; CDR3: CASSATTSGAYNEQFF; DNA: TGTGCCAGCAGTGCCACTACTAGCGGGGCCTACAATGAGCAGTTCTTC
size: many; V: TRBV6-6; D: .; J: TRBJ2-3; CDR3: CASSYPSGKDTQYF; DNA: TGTGCCAGCAGTTACCCCAGCGGTAAGGATACGCAGTATTTT
size: .; V: TRBV4-1; D: TRBD1; J: TRBJ1-3; CDR3: CASSRDEGASGNTIYF; DNA: TGCGCCAGCAGCCGCGATGAGGGGGCGTCTGGAAACACCATATATTTT
size: hyperexpanded; V: TRBV6-6; D: .; J: TRBJ2-6; CDR3: CASSYSVWTGANVLTF; DNA: TGTGCCAGCAGTTACTCGGTTTGGACTGGGGCCAACGTCCTGACTTTC
size: few; V: TRBV6-1; D: TRBD1; J: TRBJ2-1; CDR3: CASSERGQGVDEQFF; DNA: TGTGCCAGCAGTGAAAGGGGACAGGGTGTCGATGAGCAGTTCTTC
size: .; V: TRBV6-5; D: TRBD2; J: TRBJ2-1; CDR3: CASREAPGNEQFF; DNA: TGTGCCAGCCGGGAGGCCCCGGGGAATGAGCAGTTCTTC
size: few; V: TRBV6-1; D: TRBD2; J: TRBJ2-1; CDR3: CASSESLAGDEQFF; DNA: TGTGCCAGCAGTGAAAGCCTAGCGGGAGACGAGCAGTTCTTC
size: .; V: TRBV30; D: .; J: TRBJ1-3; CDR3: CAWGQGGNTIYF; DNA: TGTGCCTGGGGGCAGGGAGGAAACACCATATATTTT
size: .; V: TRBV6-1; D: TRBD2; J: TRBJ2-4; CDR3: CASSQFHYGLAGGIDIQYF; DNA: TGTGCCAGCAGCCAATTCCACTACGGGCTAGCGGGAGGAATCGACATTCAGTACTTC
size: medium-sized; V: TRBV6-1; D: TRBD1; J: TRBJ2-7; CDR3: CASSERDSENYEQYF; DNA: TGTGCCAGCAGTGAACGGGACAGTGAAAACTACGAGCAGTACTTC
size: medium-sized; V: TRBV6-1; D: .; J: TRBJ2-7; CDR3: CASSEVGDEQYF; DNA: TGTGCCAGCAGTGAAGTAGGGGACGAGCAGTACTTC
size: .; V: TRBV3-1; D: .; J: TRBJ1-1; CDR3: CASSRAAGTEAFF; DNA: TGTGCCAGCAGCCGGGCCGCGGGGACTGAAGCTTTCTTT
size: many; V: TRBV7-2; D: .; J: TRBJ2-3; CDR3: CASSRLSSTDTQYF; DNA: TGTGCCAGCAGCCGACTATCCAGCACAGATACGCAGTATTTT
size: .; V: TRBV7-6; D: TRBD2; J: TRBJ2-1; CDR3: CASSLSTSGNNEQFF; DNA: TGTGCCAGCAGCTTAAGTACTAGCGGAAACAATGAGCAGTTCTTC